The rows below give T cell receptor beta chains drawn from one sample of a study of T cell changes during pregnancy in multiple sclerosis. The assay was immunoSEQ multiplex PCR, and TCRdb's table has in-frame clones only and misses some. Of approximately 32,000 clones in the sample, around nine tenths were seen once. Specimen: peripheral blood, collected in the third trimester of pregnancy. All receptors derive from a female donor in good health, enrolled as a control in a pregnancy study. Each CDR3 is given with its conserved first and last residue. Fields, in order: J gene, V gene, D gene, clone size, CDR3 protein, CDR3 DNA. D genes are given only for firm matches. Size is stated for part of the rows, as once, few or many counts, or as a class when the clone is expanded.

TRBJ1-2 TRBV6-6 TRBD1 NA CATGGRGQEYGYTF TGTGCCACCGGGGGCAGGGGGCAAGAATATGGCTACACCTTC
TRBJ2-6 TRBV9 TRBD2 NA CASSVEASGNSGANVLTF TGTGCCAGCAGCGTAGAGGCTAGCGGGAACTCTGGGGCCAACGTCCTGACTTTC
TRBJ2-1 TRBV11-1 TRBD1 NA CASTRPGTEHEQFF TGTGCCAGCACCCGACCAGGGACAGAGCATGAGCAGTTCTTC
TRBJ1-2 TRBV2 TRBD1 few CASIPLEGQGARGGYGYTF TGTGCCAGCATCCCCCTCGAGGGACAGGGGGCGCGGGGTGGCTATGGCTACACCTTC
TRBJ1-2 TRBV6-5 TRBD1 NA CASSRTGENYGYTF TGTGCCAGCAGCAGGACAGGGGAGAACTATGGCTACACCTTC
TRBJ2-3 TRBV7-3 TRBD1 NA CASSLRQGTSDTQYF TGTGCCAGCAGCTTAAGACAGGGGACTTCAGATACGCAGTATTTT
TRBJ2-2 TRBV6-1 TRBD1 NA CASISGTGDTGELFF TGTGCCAGCATCAGCGGGACAGGGGATACCGGGGAGCTGTTTTTT
TRBJ1-1 TRBV5-1 NA NA CASSFEGGNTEAFF TGCGCCAGCAGCTTTGAAGGGGGGAACACTGAAGCTTTCTTT
TRBJ2-2 TRBV29-1 TRBD2 once CSVRLAGTGELFF TGCAGCGTCAGACTAGCGGGCACCGGGGAGCTGTTTTTT
TRBJ2-3 TRBV6-4 TRBD2 few CASSDLAGGTDTQYF TGTGCCAGCAGTGATCTAGCGGGGGGCACAGATACGCAGTATTTT